These 17 T cell receptor beta chains were all obtained from the same sample, sequenced in a study of blood T cell repertoires in COVID-19. Clones were sequenced by immunoSEQ multiplex PCR, and TCRdb holds only the in-frame ones, with some missing. The sample lists approximately 130,000 clones, around 85% occurring once. Sequenced material: peripheral blood. Receptors originate from a human donor in a cohort sampled during active COVID-19.

V and J are TRBV19 and TRBJ2-6; 7 bases align to TRBD1. Per the germline V gene, CDR1 is LNHDA and CDR2 is SQIVND (reference sequence). J gave up 4 bases and V 2 bases, and 5 bases lay outside the gene matches. The CDR3 totals 16 residues. CDR3 loop: CASSILTGAGANVLTF. CDR3 bases: TGTGCCAGTAGTATACTTACAGGGGCCGGGGCCAACGTCCTGACTTTC.

This sequence joins TRBV10-2 and TRBJ1-4; 7 bases line up with TRBD1. CDR1 is WSHSY, CDR2 SAAADI, per germline. The V and J ends lost 3 bases and 2 bases, in that order; junction bases with no gene match: 6. CDR3 length: 16 amino acids. CDR3: CASSDQGVGTNEKLFF. The CDR3 coding sequence is TGCGCCAGCAGTGACCAGGGGGTCGGCACTAATGAAAAACTGTTTTTT.

The V call is TRBV19, the J call TRBJ2-2; a weak D match, TRBD1 (5 bases). The V end lost 4 bases, the J end lost 6 bases, and 9 bases lay between the germline ends. There are 13 residues in the CDR3. Germline CDR1 and CDR2: LNHDA and SQIVND (reference sequence). The CDR3 reads CASSNRQSGELFF. DNA of the CDR3: TGTGCCAGTAGTAATAGACAGTCCGGGGAGCTGTTTTTT.

The rearrangement joins TRBV19 to TRBJ2-4; maybe TRBD1 (6 bases). Trimming stripped 1 base from V and 8 bases from J, with 15 bases between. The CDR3 extends over 15 amino acids. From germline, CDR1 is LNHDA and CDR2 SQIVND (reference sequence). The CDR3 nucleotides are TGTGCCAGTAGTATAGGCAGGACAGTTTTCGACATTCAGTACTTC. Translated, it gives CASSIGRTVFDIQYF.

This chain joins TRBV6-6 and TRBJ2-7, with TRBD1 identical over 9 bases. The CDR3 has 16 amino acids. V was clipped by 4 bases and J by 2 bases; unmatched bases: 9. Germline V lookup: CDR1 MNHNY, CDR2 SVGAGI (reference sequence). CDR3 sequence reads: CASSFLRQGVTYEQYV. DNA of the CDR3: TGTGCCAGCAGTTTCCTTCGACAGGGGGTAACCTACGAGCAGTACGTC.

J is TRBJ1-2 and V is TRBV5-1; 7 nucleotides align to TRBD1. The CDR3 is 15 amino acids. CDR1 is SGHRS and CDR2 is YFSETQ in the germline V gene. With 0 bases clipped from V and 8 bases from J, the junction kept 10 bases outside the gene matches. CDR3 loop: CASSLDRGRGEGYTF. The DNA for the CDR3 is TGCGCCAGCAGCTTGGATAGGGGGCGCGGAGAGGGCTACACCTTC.

This clone was seen a single time. This sequence joins TRBV5-6 and TRBJ2-1; D not resolved. V gave up 3 bases and J gave up 5 bases, with 3 bases separating them. This CDR3 region has 11 residues. The germline gives CDR1 SGHDT, CDR2 YYEEEE. CDR3 coding DNA: TGTGCCAGCAGCTACAACAATGAGCAGTTCTTC. Translating it yields CASSYNNEQFF.

The chain employs TRBV24-1 and TRBJ2-1, with 10 bases lining up with TRBD1. CDR1 KGHDR and CDR2 SFDVKD come from the germline V gene. Unmatched junction bases numbered 5, after V lost 10 bases and J lost 6 bases. This CDR3 is built from 13 residues. Here the CDR3 reads CATGQGSSNEQFF. CDR3 DNA: TGTGCCACGGGACAGGGGTCATCCAATGAGCAGTTCTTC.

V is TRBV6-6 and J is TRBJ1-1; 9 bases fit TRBD1. CDR1 MNHNY and CDR2 SVGAGI come from the germline V gene (reference sequence). Trimming at V came to 6 bases and at J to 4 bases, leaving 6 bases not matched to a gene. This CDR3 has 14 amino acids. CDR3 protein: CASRQGQGFTEAFF. CDR3 nucleotide sequence: TGTGCCAGCAGGCAAGGACAGGGGTTCACTGAAGCTTTCTTT.

The CDR3 protein is CASSLWSGSGANVLTF. CDR3 bases: TGTGCCAGCAGTTTATGGAGTGGCTCTGGGGCCAACGTCCTGACTTTC. The chain joins TRBV27 to TRBJ2-6, with D uncertain. Between the trimmed V and J ends, which lost 1 base and 0 bases, there was a span of 7 bases. There are 16 residues in the CDR3. The germline gives CDR1 MNHEY, CDR2 SMNVEV (reference sequence).

The chain combines TRBV5-1 with TRBJ1-3; 7 nucleotides align to TRBD1. The CDR3 spans 17 residues. V lost 1 base and J lost 4; bases outside the gene matches: 11. Looked up from germline, CDR1 is SGHRS and CDR2 is YFSETQ. CDR3 loop: CASSLPRTGGTGNTIYF. The CDR3 coding sequence is TGCGCCAGCAGCTTGCCTAGGACAGGAGGGACGGGAAACACCATATATTTT.

This sequence joins TRBV5-1 and TRBJ2-5; the D gene is possibly TRBD1 (6 bases). CDR1 is SGHRS and CDR2 is YFSETQ in the germline V gene. Trimming took off 4 bases at V and 5 bases at J, with 18 bases between the two ends. CDR3 length equals 15 residues. The CDR3 nucleotides read TGCGCCAGCAGCGTCCTTCAGGGGTGGTCCGAGACCCAGTACTTC. Its protein product is CASSVLQGWSETQYF.

The rearrangement links TRBV19 to TRBJ2-5, with 7 nucleotides matching TRBD1. V shed 5 bases and J 2 bases; nucleotides not matched to a gene: 8. Germline loops: CDR1 LNHDA, CDR2 SQIVND (reference sequence). CDR3 size: 15 residues. The CDR3, as DNA: TGTGCCAGTAGTGCCGGAAGGGGGCGGCAAGAGACCCAGTACTTC. It specifies CASSAGRGRQETQYF.

V and J are TRBV10-3 and TRBJ2-3; TRBD2 matches at 8 bases. This CDR3 has 14 amino acids. The V gene's germline CDR1 is ENHRY and CDR2 SYGVKD. The V segment lost 6 bases and the J segment 4 bases; nucleotides outside the gene matches: 6. CDR3 region: CAISLGLGADTQYF. The CDR3 DNA is TGTGCCATCAGCCTGGGACTAGGCGCAGATACGCAGTATTTT.

This chain uses TRBV5-8 with TRBJ2-1; 9 bases fit TRBD1. The CDR3 contains 15 residues. V shed 0 bases and J 6 bases; nucleotides not matched to a gene: 4. The germline gives CDR1 SGHTS, CDR2 YDEGEE. The CDR3 reads CASSLGGQGSNEQFF. The CDR3 DNA follows: TGTGCCAGCAGCTTGGGGGGACAGGGTTCCAATGAGCAGTTCTTC.

The chain employs TRBV7-2 and TRBJ2-7; TRBD1 agrees at 7 bases. The V gene end was trimmed by 5 bases and the J gene end by 2 bases; junction bases not matched to a gene: 12. The length of the CDR3 is 16 residues. Germline CDR1 and CDR2: SGHTA and FQGNSA. Here the CDR3 reads CASSDGTARGTYEQYF. The CDR3 DNA reads as TGTGCCAGCAGCGACGGGACAGCGAGGGGTACCTACGAGCAGTACTTC.

V gene TRBV5-5 combines with J gene TRBJ2-1, with 15 bases that match TRBD2. Germline CDR1 and CDR2: SGHKS and YYEKEE (reference sequence). This CDR3 comprises 15 residues. Trimming removed 2 bases from V and 7 bases from J; junction bases left unmatched: 1. The CDR3 loop reads CASSLGTSGRNEQFF. The CDR3 nucleotides read TGTGCCAGCAGCTTAGGGACTAGCGGGAGGAATGAGCAGTTCTTC.